The clone carrying this T cell receptor (beta chain) has at least ten counts. Its antigen is still unknown. The sample originates from a study of T cell repertoires in cytomegalovirus infection. Study-level information: From public TCR beta signatures came an indication of both CMV infection and matching HLA type. Findings of the study overall: The cumulative frequency of public TCR beta families identified carriers of CMV plus the relevant HLA. HLA-C-restricted CMV-specific TCR beta clonotypes were dominant in the ex vivo response.

The CDR3 is made up of 15 amino acids. Per germline, CDR1 SEHNR and CDR2 FQNEAQ (reference sequence). V trimming: 2 bases; J trimming: 9 bases; junction bases outside the gene matches: 9. TCRdb re-called the reads with MiXCR, one entry per CDR3 protein. Of some 200,000 distinct CDR3 sequences in the sample, 8.5% to 10% were seen once. The receptor was derived from a human donor in good health (CMV status not recorded). Some clones in this sample may be carry-over from other donors' samples. The chain combines TRBV7-9 with TRBJ2-1; 8 nucleotides line up with TRBD1. What was sequenced was PBMCs. The CDR3 bases are TGTGCCAGCAGCTTATCCTGGCAGGGGGCATTTGAGCAGTTCTTC. Translating gives CASSLSWQGAFEQFF.